The clone carrying this T cell receptor (beta chain) was recorded many times. Its target is unknown. Looked up from germline, CDR1 is LGHDT and CDR2 is YNNKEL (reference sequence). Trimming took 2 bases from V and 2 from J; bases not matched to a gene: 8. This CDR3 is built from 16 residues. These data come from a study of Graves' ophthalmopathy and Graves' hyperthyroidism. Study conclusions and caveats: Blood contained most expanded thyroid clonotypes exceeding 0.001 frequency.

RNA transcripts were the source from which TCR beta CDR3 regions were amplified. RT-PCR in the first round used HTBI primers; a second-round multiplex PCR followed. MiXCR, applied by TCRdb to the multiplex PCR reads, yields one record per CDR3 protein. Of about 340,000 distinct CDR3 sequences listed, roughly 15% are singletons. The TCR comes from an adult man with Graves' ophthalmopathy. The J gene is TRBJ2-5, the V gene TRBV3-1, with TRBD1 identical over 7 bases. Material: peripheral blood. The CDR3 nucleotides read TGTGCCAGCAGCCAAATAGCCGGGACAGTACAAGAGACCCAGTACTTC. Translated: CASSQIAGTVQETQYF.